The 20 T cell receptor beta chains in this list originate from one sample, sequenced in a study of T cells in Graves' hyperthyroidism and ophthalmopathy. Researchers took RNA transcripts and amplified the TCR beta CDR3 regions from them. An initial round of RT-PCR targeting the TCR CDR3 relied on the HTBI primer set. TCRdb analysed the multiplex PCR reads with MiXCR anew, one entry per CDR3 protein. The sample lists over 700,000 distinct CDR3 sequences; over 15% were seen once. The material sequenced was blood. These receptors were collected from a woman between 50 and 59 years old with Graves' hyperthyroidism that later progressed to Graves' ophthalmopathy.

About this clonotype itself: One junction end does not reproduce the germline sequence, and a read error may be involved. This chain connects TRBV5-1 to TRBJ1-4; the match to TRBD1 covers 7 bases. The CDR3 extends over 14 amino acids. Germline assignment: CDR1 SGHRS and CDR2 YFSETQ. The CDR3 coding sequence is TGCGCCAGCAGCTTTCAGGGGGGGAATGAAAAACCGTTTTTT. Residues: CASSFQGGNEKPFF. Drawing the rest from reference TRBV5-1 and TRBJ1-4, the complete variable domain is KAGVTQTPRYLIKTRGQQVTLSCSPISGHRSVSWYQQTPGQGLQFLFEYFSETQRNKGNFPGRFSGRQFSNSRSEMNVSTLELGDSALYLCASSFQGGNEKPFFGSGTQLSVL.

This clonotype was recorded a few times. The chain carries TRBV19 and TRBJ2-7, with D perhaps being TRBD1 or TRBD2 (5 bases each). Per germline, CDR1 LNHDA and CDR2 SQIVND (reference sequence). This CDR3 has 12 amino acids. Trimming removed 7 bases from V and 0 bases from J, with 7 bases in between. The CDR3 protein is CASMGDSYEQYF. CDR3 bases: TGTGCCAGTATGGGGGACTCCTACGAGCAGTACTTC.

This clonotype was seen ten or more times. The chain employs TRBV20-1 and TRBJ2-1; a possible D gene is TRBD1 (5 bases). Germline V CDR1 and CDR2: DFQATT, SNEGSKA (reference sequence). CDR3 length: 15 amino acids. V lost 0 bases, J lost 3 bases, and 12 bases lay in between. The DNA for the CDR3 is TGCAGTGCTAGAGATACAGGCCGTGACTACAATGAGCAGTTCTTC. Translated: CSARDTGRDYNEQFF.

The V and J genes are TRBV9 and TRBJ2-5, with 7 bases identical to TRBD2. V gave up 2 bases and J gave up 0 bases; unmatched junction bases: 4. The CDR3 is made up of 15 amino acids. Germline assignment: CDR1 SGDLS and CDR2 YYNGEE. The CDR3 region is CASSVRSGNQETQYF. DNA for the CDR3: TGTGCCAGCAGCGTCCGGAGCGGGAACCAAGAGACCCAGTACTTC. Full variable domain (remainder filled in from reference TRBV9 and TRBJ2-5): DSGVTQTPKHLITATGQRVTLRCSPRSGDLSVYWYQQSLDQGLQFLIQYYNGEERAKGNILERFSAQQFPDLHSELNLSSLELGDSALYFCASSVRSGNQETQYFGPGTRLLVL.

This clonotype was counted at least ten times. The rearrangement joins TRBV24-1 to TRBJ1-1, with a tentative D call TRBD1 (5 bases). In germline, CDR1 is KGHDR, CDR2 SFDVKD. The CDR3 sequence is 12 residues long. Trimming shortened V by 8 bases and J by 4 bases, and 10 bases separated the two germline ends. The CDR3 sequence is CATTPRVTEAFF. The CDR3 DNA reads TGTGCCACCACCCCCAGGGTCACTGAAGCTTTCTTT.

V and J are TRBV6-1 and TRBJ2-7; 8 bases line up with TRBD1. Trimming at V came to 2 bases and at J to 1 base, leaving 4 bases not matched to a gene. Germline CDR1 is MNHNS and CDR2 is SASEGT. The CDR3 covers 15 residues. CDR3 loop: CASSELGQGSYEQYF. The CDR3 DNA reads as TGTGCCAGCAGTGAACTCGGACAGGGTTCCTACGAGCAGTACTTC.

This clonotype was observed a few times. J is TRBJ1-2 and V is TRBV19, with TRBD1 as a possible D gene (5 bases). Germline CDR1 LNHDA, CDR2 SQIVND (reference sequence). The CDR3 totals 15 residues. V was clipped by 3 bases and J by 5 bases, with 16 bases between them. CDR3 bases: TGTGCCAGTAGTATCTCAGACTCCTCAGGGTATGGCTACACCTTC. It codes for CASSISDSSGYGYTF.

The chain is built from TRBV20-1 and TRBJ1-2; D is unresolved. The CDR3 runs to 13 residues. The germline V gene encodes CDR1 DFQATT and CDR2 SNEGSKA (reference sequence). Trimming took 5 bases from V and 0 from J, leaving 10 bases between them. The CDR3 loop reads CSAVSDANYGYTF. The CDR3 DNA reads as TGCAGTGCTGTTTCTGACGCTAACTATGGCTACACCTTC.

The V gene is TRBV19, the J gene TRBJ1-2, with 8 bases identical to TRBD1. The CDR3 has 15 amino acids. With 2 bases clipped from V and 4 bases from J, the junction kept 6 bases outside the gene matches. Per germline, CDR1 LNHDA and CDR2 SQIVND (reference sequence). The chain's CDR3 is CASSIRTGTGYGYTF. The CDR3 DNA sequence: TGTGCCAGTAGTATACGAACCGGGACAGGCTATGGCTACACCTTC.

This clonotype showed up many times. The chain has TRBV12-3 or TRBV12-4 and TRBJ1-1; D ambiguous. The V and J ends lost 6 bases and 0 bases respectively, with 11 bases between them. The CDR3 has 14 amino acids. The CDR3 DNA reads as TGTGCCAGCAGGACCGGGCCGTTGAACACTGAAGCTTTCTTT. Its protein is CASRTGPLNTEAFF.

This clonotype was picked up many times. The DNA of the CDR3 is TGCAGTGCCCTAGTCCCGGGCTTGGGGACTGAAGCTTTCTTT. The encoded protein is CSALVPGLGTEAFF. The chain carries TRBV20-1 and TRBJ1-1; no reliable D call. The germline CDR1 and CDR2 sequences are DFQATT and SNEGSKA (reference sequence). The CDR3 is made up of 14 amino acids. The V end lost 6 bases, the J end lost 5 bases, and 19 bases lay between the germline ends.

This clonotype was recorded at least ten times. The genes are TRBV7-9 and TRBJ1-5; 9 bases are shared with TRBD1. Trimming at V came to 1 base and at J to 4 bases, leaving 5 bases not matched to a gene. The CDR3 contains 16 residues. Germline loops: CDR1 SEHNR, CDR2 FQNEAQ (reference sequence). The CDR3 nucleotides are TGTGCCAGCAGCTTAGTTGGGACAGGGCTGAATCAGCCCCAGCATTTT. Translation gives CASSLVGTGLNQPQHF.

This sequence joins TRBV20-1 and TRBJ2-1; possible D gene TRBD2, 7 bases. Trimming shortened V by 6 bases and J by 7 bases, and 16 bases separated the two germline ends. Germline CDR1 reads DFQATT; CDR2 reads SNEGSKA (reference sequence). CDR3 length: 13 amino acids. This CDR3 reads CSAQGGGANEQFF. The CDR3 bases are TGCAGTGCCCAGGGTGGGGGGGCTAATGAGCAGTTCTTC.

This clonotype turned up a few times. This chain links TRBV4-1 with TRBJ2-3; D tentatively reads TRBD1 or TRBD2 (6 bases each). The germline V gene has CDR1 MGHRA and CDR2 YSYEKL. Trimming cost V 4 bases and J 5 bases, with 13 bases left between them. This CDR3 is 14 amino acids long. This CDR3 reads CASSPSGGGDTQYF. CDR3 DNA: TGCGCCAGCAGCCCCTCCGGGGGCGGAGATACGCAGTATTTT.

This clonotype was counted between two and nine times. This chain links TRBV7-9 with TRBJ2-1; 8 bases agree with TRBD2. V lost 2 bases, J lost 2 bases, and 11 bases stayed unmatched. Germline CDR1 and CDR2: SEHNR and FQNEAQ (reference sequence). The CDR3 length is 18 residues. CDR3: CASSLLEGAGGPYNEQFF. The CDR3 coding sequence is TGTGCCAGCAGCTTATTAGAGGGTGCGGGGGGCCCCTACAATGAGCAGTTCTTC. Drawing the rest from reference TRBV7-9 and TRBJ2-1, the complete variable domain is DTGVSQNPRHKITKRGQNVTFRCDPISEHNRLYWYRQTLGQGPEFLTYFQNEAQLEKSRLLSDRFSAERPKGSFSTLEIQRTEQGDSAMYLCASSLLEGAGGPYNEQFFGPGTRLTVL.

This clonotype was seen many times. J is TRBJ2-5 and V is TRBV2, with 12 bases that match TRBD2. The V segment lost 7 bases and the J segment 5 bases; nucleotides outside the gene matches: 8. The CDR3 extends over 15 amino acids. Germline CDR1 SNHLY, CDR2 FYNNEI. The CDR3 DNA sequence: TGTGCCAGCACCGAATTTGGGACTAGCGGGGAGACCCAGTACTTC. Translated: CASTEFGTSGETQYF. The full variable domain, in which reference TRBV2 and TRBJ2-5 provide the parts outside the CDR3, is EPEVTQTPSHQVTQMGQEVILRCVPISNHLYFYWYRQILGQKVEFLVSFYNNEISEKSEIFDDQFSVERPDGSNFTLKIRSTKLEDSAMYFCASTEFGTSGETQYFGPGTRLLVL.

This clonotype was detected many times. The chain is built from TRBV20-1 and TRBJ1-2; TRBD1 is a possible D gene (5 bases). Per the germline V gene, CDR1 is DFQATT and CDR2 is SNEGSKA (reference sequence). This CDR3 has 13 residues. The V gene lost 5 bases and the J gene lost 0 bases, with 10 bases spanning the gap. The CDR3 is CSALGGANYGYTF. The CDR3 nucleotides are TGCAGTGCTCTGGGGGGAGCTAACTATGGCTACACCTTC.

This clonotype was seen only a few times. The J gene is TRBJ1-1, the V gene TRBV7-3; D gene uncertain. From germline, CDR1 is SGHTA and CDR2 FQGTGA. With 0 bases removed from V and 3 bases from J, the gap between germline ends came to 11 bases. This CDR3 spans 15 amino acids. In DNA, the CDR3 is TGTGCCAGCAGCTTAACAGGCAGATCTGACACTGAAGCTTTCTTT. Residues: CASSLTGRSDTEAFF.

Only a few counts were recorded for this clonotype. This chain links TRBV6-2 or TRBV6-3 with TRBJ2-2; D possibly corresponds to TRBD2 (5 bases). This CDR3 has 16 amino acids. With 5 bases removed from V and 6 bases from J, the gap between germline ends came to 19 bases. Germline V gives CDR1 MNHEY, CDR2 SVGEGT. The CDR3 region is CASSKRLTGSSGELFF. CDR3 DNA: TGTGCCAGCAGTAAAAGACTAACGGGTTCTTCCGGGGAGCTGTTTTTT.

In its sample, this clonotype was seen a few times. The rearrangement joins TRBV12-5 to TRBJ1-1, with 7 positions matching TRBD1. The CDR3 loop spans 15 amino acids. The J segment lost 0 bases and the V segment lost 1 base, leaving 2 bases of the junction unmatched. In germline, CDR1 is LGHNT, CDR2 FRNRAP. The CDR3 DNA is TGTGCTAGTGGTTTGGGGACAGGTTTGAACACTGAAGCTTTCTTT. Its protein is CASGLGTGLNTEAFF.